The 27 T cell receptor beta chains in this list originate from one sample, sequenced in a study of blood T cell repertoires in COVID-19. Measured with immunoSEQ multiplex PCR; TCRdb has only the in-frame clones, and not every one. The data hold 100,000 or so clones, with around 84% observed a single time. Sequenced sample: peripheral blood. Every receptor here comes from a woman aged 60-70 years in a cohort sampled during active or convalescent COVID-19.

Turning to this clone: One junction end disagrees with the germline gene, perhaps due to a read error. This chain uses TRBV7-7 with TRBJ2-5, with TRBD1 matching over 9 bases. This CDR3 comprises 16 residues. The germline gives CDR1 SSHAT, CDR2 FNYEAQ (reference sequence). The CDR3 nucleotides read TGTGCTAGCAGCCCCGAACCCCGGGACAGGGAGAGGACCCAGTACTTC. Translating it yields CASSPEPRDRERTQYF.

This chain uses TRBV6-6 with TRBJ2-4; tentatively, D is TRBD2 (5 bases). Germline V gives CDR1 MNHNY, CDR2 SVGAGI (reference sequence). V lost 4 bases and J lost 4, with 8 bases in between. The CDR3 is 13 amino acids. CDR3 loop: CASSFPGKNIQYF. The CDR3 DNA follows: TGTGCCAGCAGTTTCCCGGGGAAAAACATTCAGTACTTC.

The table lists this clone with a count of one. The CDR3 spells CSASEQGAFQYF. CDR3 DNA sequence: TGCAGTGCTAGTGAACAGGGGGCTTTTCAGTACTTC. The chain is built from TRBV20-1 and TRBJ2-7; 9 nucleotides agree with TRBD1. The CDR3 runs 12 residues. From germline, CDR1 is DFQATT and CDR2 SNEGSKA (reference sequence). The trim removed 3 bases at V and 10 bases at J, leaving 7 bases unmatched.

The chain has TRBV12-3 or TRBV12-4 and TRBJ2-1, with TRBD2 matching over 9 bases. Trimming took 6 bases from V and 10 from J; bases not matched to a gene: 1. The CDR3 is 11 amino acids. CDR3 coding DNA: TGTGCCAGCAGAGCGGGAGGAGAGCAGTTCTTC. Its protein is CASRAGGEQFF.

V is TRBV5-4 and J is TRBJ1-1, with D tentatively TRBD1 (6 bases). CDR3 length: 14 amino acids. Trimming pared 0 bases from V and 9 bases from J, leaving 15 bases between. CDR1 is SGHNT and CDR2 is YYREEE in the germline V gene (reference sequence). Here the CDR3 reads CASSLDDRPLKAFF. DNA for the CDR3: TGTGCCAGCAGCTTGGACGACAGGCCCCTAAAAGCTTTCTTT.

This chain uses TRBV28 with TRBJ1-3; possible D gene TRBD1, 5 bases. The CDR3 sequence is 14 residues long. Germline CDR1 and CDR2: MDHEN and SYDVKM. Trimming removed 3 bases from V and 4 bases from J, with 10 bases in between. The CDR3 region has the DNA TGTGCCAGCAGTTTGCAGGGAACGGGAAACACCATATATTTT. Its translation: CASSLQGTGNTIYF.

This clone has more than one count but fewer than ten. CDR3: CASTLEIAKNIQYF. The CDR3 nucleotides are TGTGCCAGCACTCTGGAGATAGCCAAAAACATTCAGTACTTC. The chain combines TRBV21-1 with TRBJ2-4; TRBD2, the D gene given by the table, was not confirmed from the DNA. TRBV21-1 is a recognized pseudogene. This CDR3 is 14 amino acids long.

This chain connects TRBV6-6 to TRBJ1-1; D uncertain. Germline CDR1 reads MNHNY; CDR2 reads SVGAGI (reference sequence). The CDR3 has 12 amino acids. Trimming removed 0 bases at V and 6 bases at J, with 5 bases between. The DNA for the CDR3 is TGTGCCAGCAGTTACTCGAGCCCTGAAGCTTTCTTT. Its protein product is CASSYSSPEAFF.

Concerning this clone itself: A junction boundary mismatches the germline segment, possibly from a read error. This chain links TRBV7-7 with TRBJ2-1, with 10 bases fitting TRBD2. The CDR3 spans 16 residues. CDR1 SSHAT and CDR2 FNYEAQ come from the germline V gene (reference sequence). CDR3 sequence: CASSLAGLALYNEQFF. In nucleotides, the CDR3 is TGTGCTAGCAGCTTAGCGGGACTAGCGCTTTACAATGAGCAGTTCTTC.

The CDR3 is CASSPGVSTGELFF. In nucleotides, the CDR3 is TGTGCCAGCAGCCCCGGGGTTTCCACCGGGGAGCTGTTTTTT. V is TRBV3-1 (or the pseudogene TRBV3-2) and J is TRBJ2-2, with a tentative D call TRBD2 (5 bases). Germline values: CDR1 LGHDT, CDR2 YNNKEL (reference sequence). The CDR3 length is 14 residues. V was pared by 4 bases and J by 4 bases, with 10 bases between.

The chain joins TRBV7-8 to TRBJ1-4; a weak D match, TRBD1 (6 bases). V lost 3 bases to trimming and J lost 0 bases, with 14 bases between them. The V gene's germline CDR1 is SGHVS and CDR2 FQNEAQ. CDR3 length: 17 amino acids. CDR3 protein: CASSLRGGLATNEKLFF. The CDR3 DNA sequence: TGTGCCAGCAGCTTGCGGGGGGGCCTCGCAACTAATGAAAAACTGTTTTTT.

This clone was picked up a small number of times. V gene TRBV18 combines with J gene TRBJ1-4; D gene uncertain. The CDR3 sequence is 13 residues long. V shed 2 bases and J shed 8 bases, with 9 bases lying between them. Per germline, CDR1 KGHSH and CDR2 LQKENI. The CDR3 DNA sequence: TGTGCCAGCTCACCAGATTATCGGGAAAAACTGTTTTTT. The encoded protein is CASSPDYREKLFF.

In this sample, this clone turned up once. The chain has TRBV12-3 or TRBV12-4 and TRBJ1-4; no clear D gene. The V gene lost 8 bases and the J gene lost 4 bases, with 11 bases spanning the gap. This CDR3 region has 13 residues. The CDR3 DNA reads as TGTGCCAGCCACTCTGAGTTTAATGAAAAACTGTTTTTT. Translation gives CASHSEFNEKLFF.

The chain couples TRBV19 to TRBJ1-5; the D gene is possibly TRBD1 (6 bases). In germline, CDR1 is LNHDA, CDR2 SQIVND (reference sequence). CDR3 length: 17 residues. The V end lost 3 bases, the J end lost 7 bases, and 22 bases lay between the germline ends. The CDR3 sequence: CASSMGPARGRGQPQHF. As DNA, the CDR3 is TGTGCCAGTAGTATGGGTCCGGCTAGGGGAAGGGGGCAGCCCCAGCATTTT.

This clone was recorded many times. This sequence joins TRBV27 and TRBJ2-5; a weak D match, TRBD2 (6 bases). This CDR3 has 13 residues. Germline lookup yields CDR1 MNHEY and CDR2 SMNVEV (reference sequence). V dropped 8 bases and J dropped 1 base, with 11 bases sitting between them. The CDR3 DNA reads TGTGCCAGCCGCGGGACCATCCAAGAGACCCAGTACTTC. Its translation is CASRGTIQETQYF.

The J gene is TRBJ2-1, the V gene TRBV28, with TRBD2 matching over 9 bases. Germline values: CDR1 MDHEN, CDR2 SYDVKM. CDR3 size: 15 residues. Trimming at V came to 1 base and at J to 6 bases, leaving 4 bases not matched to a gene. The CDR3 loop is CASSLFAGGINEQFF. The DNA for the CDR3 is TGTGCCAGCAGTTTATTTGCGGGAGGGATCAATGAGCAGTTCTTC.

This chain uses TRBV18 with TRBJ2-5; D is possibly TRBD2 (5 bases). The germline V and J ends were trimmed by 0 bases and 3 bases, with 5 bases remaining between them. The CDR3 sequence is 13 residues long. Germline CDR1 is KGHSH and CDR2 is LQKENI. The CDR3 DNA follows: TGTGCCAGCTCACCACCGGAGGAAGAGACCCAGTACTTC. Translated, it gives CASSPPEEETQYF. Based on the CDR3 plus reference TRBV18 and TRBJ2-5, the full variable domain is NAGVMQNPRHLVRRRGQEARLRCSPMKGHSHVYWYRQLPEEGLKFMVYLQKENIIDESGMPKERFSAEFPKEGPSILRIQQVVRGDSAAYFCASSPPEEETQYFGPGTRLLVL.

The chain carries TRBV19 and TRBJ2-7, with 7 bases identical to TRBD2. Germline V gene data show CDR1 as LNHDA and CDR2 as SQIVND (reference sequence). The V segment lost 4 bases and the J segment 3 bases; nucleotides outside the gene matches: 3. The CDR3 runs to 13 residues. CDR3 DNA sequence: TGTGCCAGTAGTAAAGGGAGGGACTACGAGCAGTACTTC. It yields the protein CASSKGRDYEQYF.

The chain couples TRBV9 to TRBJ1-2; no clear D gene. CDR3 length: 15 residues. V lost 0 bases and J lost 4, with 13 bases in between. The germline gives CDR1 SGDLS, CDR2 YYNGEE. The CDR3 sequence: CASSVGNSGSYGYTF. The CDR3 DNA reads as TGTGCCAGCAGCGTAGGAAACAGTGGATCCTATGGCTACACCTTC.

In nucleotides, the CDR3 is TGTGCCAGCTCACTTCGACAGGGGAACACCGGGGAGCTGTTTTTT. Translated, it gives CASSLRQGNTGELFF. This chain joins TRBV18 and TRBJ2-2; TRBD1 matches at 7 bases. Germline V gene lookup returns CDR1 KGHSH and CDR2 LQKENI. This CDR3 is 15 amino acids long. The junction had 3 bases not matched to a gene; V was cut back by 4 bases and J by 1 base.

This chain connects TRBV7-2 to TRBJ2-7, with D tentatively TRBD1 (5 bases). V was cut by 0 bases and J by 6 bases, with 12 bases left in between. Germline CDR1 SGHTA, CDR2 FQGNSA. The CDR3 extends over 14 amino acids. The CDR3 DNA reads as TGTGCCAGCAGCTTAGCAAAGGGGTTTGGCGAGCAGTACTTC. Amino acids: CASSLAKGFGEQYF. Variable domain in full (rest from reference TRBV7-2 and TRBJ2-7): GAGVSQSPSNKVTEKGKDVELRCDPISGHTALYWYRQSLGQGLEFLIYFQGNSAPDKSGLPSDRFSAERTGGSVSTLTIQRTQQEDSAVYLCASSLAKGFGEQYFGPGTRLTVT.

The J gene is TRBJ2-6, the V gene TRBV5-1, with a possible D match to TRBD1 (6 bases). This CDR3 region has 18 residues. Germline assignment: CDR1 SGHRS and CDR2 YFSETQ. V lost 0 bases to trimming and J lost 2 bases, with 15 bases between them. Here the CDR3 reads CASSLDPLGTTGANVLTF. The CDR3 bases are TGCGCCAGCAGCTTGGATCCCTTAGGGACAACTGGGGCCAACGTCCTGACTTTC.

The chain joins TRBV10-3 to TRBJ2-7; 10 bases align to TRBD2. CDR1 is ENHRY and CDR2 is SYGVKD in the germline V gene. The V segment lost 5 bases and the J segment 5 bases; nucleotides outside the gene matches: 6. The length of the CDR3 is 14 residues. The chain's CDR3 is CAISQRGGLDEQYF. The CDR3 DNA reads as TGTGCCATCAGTCAGCGGGGGGGCCTAGACGAGCAGTACTTC.

There are a few counts of this clone. The chain combines TRBV5-6 with TRBJ1-6, with D possibly matching TRBD1 (6 bases). Germline V gives CDR1 SGHDT, CDR2 YYEEEE. CDR3 length: 16 amino acids. The V end lost 3 bases, the J end lost 13 bases, and 23 bases lay between the germline ends. CDR3 loop: CASSSLDSLLGGPLHF. CDR3 DNA sequence: TGTGCCAGCAGCTCCCTGGACAGCCTCCTAGGCGGGCCCCTCCACTTT. Drawing the rest from reference TRBV5-6 and TRBJ1-6, the complete variable domain is DAGVTQSPTHLIKTRGQQVTLRCSPKSGHDTVSWYQQALGQGPQFIFQYYEEEERQRGNFPDRFSGHQFPNYSSELNVNALLLGDSALYLCASSSLDSLLGGPLHFGNGTRLTVT.

The J gene is TRBJ1-6, the V gene TRBV4-1; no clear D. Germline V gene lookup returns CDR1 MGHRA and CDR2 YSYEKL. The CDR3 has 17 amino acids. Deletions cut 0 bases from V and 8 bases from J, with 17 bases between. This chain's CDR3 is CASSQDSAGQSYSPLHF. DNA of the CDR3: TGCGCCAGCAGCCAAGATAGTGCAGGCCAGAGCTATTCACCCCTCCACTTT.

V gene TRBV10-3 combines with J gene TRBJ2-1; a weak D match, TRBD1 (6 bases). The CDR3 length is 14 residues. The V end was cut by 6 bases, the J end by 6 bases, with 15 bases between. Germline loops: CDR1 ENHRY, CDR2 SYGVKD. This CDR3 reads CAISGTPVFNEQFF. For the CDR3, the DNA is TGTGCCATCAGCGGGACACCCGTCTTCAATGAGCAGTTCTTC.

The genes are TRBV28 and TRBJ1-2; D may be TRBD1 (5 bases). The V gene lost 8 bases and the J gene lost 7 bases, with 8 bases spanning the gap. The CDR3 consists of 10 residues. Germline assignment: CDR1 MDHEN and CDR2 SYDVKM. CDR3 sequence (DNA): TGTGCCAGCCTTCAGGGTGGCTACACCTTC. Translated, it gives CASLQGGYTF.